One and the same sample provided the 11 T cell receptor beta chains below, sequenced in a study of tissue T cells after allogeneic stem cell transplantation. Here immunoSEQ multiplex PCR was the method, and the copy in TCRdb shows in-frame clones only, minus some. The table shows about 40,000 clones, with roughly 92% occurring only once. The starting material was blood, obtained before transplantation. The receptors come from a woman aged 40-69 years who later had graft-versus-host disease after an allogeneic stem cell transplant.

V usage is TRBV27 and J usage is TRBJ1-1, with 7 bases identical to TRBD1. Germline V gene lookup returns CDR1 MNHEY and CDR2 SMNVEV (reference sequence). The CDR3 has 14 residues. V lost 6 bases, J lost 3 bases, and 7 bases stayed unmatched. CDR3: CASSRDRFYTEAFF. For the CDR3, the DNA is TGTGCCAGCAGCCGGGACAGATTCTACACTGAAGCTTTCTTT.

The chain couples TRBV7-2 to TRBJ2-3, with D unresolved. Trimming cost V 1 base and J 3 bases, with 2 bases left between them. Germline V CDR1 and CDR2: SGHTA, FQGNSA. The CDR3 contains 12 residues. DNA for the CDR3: TGTGCCAGCAGCTTAGGGACAGATACGCAGTATTTT. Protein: CASSLGTDTQYF. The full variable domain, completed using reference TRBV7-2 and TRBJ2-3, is GAGVSQSPSNKVTEKGKDVELRCDPISGHTALYWYRQSLGQGLEFLIYFQGNSAPDKSGLPSDRFSAERTGGSVSTLTIQRTQQEDSAVYLCASSLGTDTQYFGPGTRLTVL.

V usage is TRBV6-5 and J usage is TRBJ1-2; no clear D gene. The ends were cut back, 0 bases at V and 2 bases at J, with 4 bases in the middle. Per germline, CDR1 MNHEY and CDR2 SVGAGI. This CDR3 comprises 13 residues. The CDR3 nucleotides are TGTGCCAGCAGTTACTCGGGGAACTATGGCTACACCTTC. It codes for CASSYSGNYGYTF.

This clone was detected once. The CDR3 spells CASRLGLAGSYNEQFF. The CDR3 DNA is TGTGCCAGCAGACTAGGACTAGCGGGATCCTACAATGAGCAGTTCTTC. The rearrangement uses TRBV27 and TRBJ2-1, with 12 bases identical to TRBD2. In germline, CDR1 is MNHEY, CDR2 SMNVEV (reference sequence). V lost 6 bases, J lost 1 base, and 4 bases stayed unmatched. This CDR3 is built from 16 residues.

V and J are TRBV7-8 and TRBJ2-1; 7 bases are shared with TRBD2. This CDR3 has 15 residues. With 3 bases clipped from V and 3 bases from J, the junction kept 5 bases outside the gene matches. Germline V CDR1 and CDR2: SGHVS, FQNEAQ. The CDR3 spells CASSFPASGYNEQFF. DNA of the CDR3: TGTGCCAGCAGCTTCCCGGCTAGCGGCTACAATGAGCAGTTCTTC.

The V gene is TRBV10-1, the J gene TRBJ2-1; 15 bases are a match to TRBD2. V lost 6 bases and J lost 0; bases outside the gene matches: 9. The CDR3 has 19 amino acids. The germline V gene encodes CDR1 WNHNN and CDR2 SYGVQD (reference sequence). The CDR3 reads CASSDPGLAGGSSYNEQFF. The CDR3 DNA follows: TGCGCCAGCAGCGACCCGGGACTAGCGGGGGGAAGCTCCTACAATGAGCAGTTCTTC.

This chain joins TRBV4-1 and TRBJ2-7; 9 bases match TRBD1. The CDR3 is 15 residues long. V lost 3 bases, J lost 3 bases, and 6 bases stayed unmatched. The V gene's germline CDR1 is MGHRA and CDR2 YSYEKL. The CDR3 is CASSQGTGSFYEQYF. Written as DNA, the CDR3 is TGCGCCAGCAGCCAGGGGACAGGGTCCTTCTACGAGCAGTACTTC.

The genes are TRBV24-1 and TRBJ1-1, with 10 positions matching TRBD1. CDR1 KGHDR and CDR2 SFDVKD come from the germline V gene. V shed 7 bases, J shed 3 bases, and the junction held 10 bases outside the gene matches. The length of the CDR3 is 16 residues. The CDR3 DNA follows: TGTGCCACCAGGACATCCCCCGGACAGGGGGACACTGAAGCTTTCTTT. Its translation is CATRTSPGQGDTEAFF.

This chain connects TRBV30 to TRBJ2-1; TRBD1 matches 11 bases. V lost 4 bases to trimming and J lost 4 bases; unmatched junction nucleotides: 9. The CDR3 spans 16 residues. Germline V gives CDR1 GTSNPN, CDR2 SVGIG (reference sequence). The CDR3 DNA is TGTGCCTGGACCGGACTAGGGACAGGGGGATACAATGAGCAGTTCTTC. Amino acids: CAWTGLGTGGYNEQFF.

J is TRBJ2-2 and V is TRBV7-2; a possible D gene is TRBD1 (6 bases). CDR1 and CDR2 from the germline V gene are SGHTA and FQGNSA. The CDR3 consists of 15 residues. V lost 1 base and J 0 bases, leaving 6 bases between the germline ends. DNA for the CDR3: TGTGCCAGCAGCTTAGACAGGGCGAACACCGGGGAGCTGTTTTTT. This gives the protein CASSLDRANTGELFF.

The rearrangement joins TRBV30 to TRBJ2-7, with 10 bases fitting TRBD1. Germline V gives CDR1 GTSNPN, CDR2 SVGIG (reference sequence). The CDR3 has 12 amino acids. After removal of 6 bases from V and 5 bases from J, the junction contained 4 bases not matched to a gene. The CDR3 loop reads CACPGQGNEQYF. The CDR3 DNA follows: TGTGCCTGTCCGGGACAGGGGAACGAGCAGTACTTC.